This T cell receptor (beta chain) was recorded in a study of beta chain features in type 1 diabetes. The CDR3 runs to 15 residues. Trimming took 0 bases from V and 4 from J; bases not matched to a gene: 5. Germline assignment: CDR1 SGDLS and CDR2 YYNGEE. Findings and limits, study-wide: Shorter TCRB CDR3s, moderately but significantly so, were found in Type 1 diabetes patients in all four CD4+ subsets. Type 1 diabetes patients had fewer VDJ junction insertions and more deletions.

Averaging around 120 mL, one heparinised blood draw was given by each donor. Sorted populations all had greater than 98% purity. This clone was observed a handful of times. Its antigen remains unidentified. Other nucleotide sequences in the sample specify the same CDR3. The sequenced template was cDNA made from the entire isolated RNA. Libraries were prepared by immunoSEQ multiplex PCR; TCRdb keeps only in-frame clonotypes and omits some of them. The data show a few hundred thousand clones, approximately 14% seen once. This TCR was recovered from a man under 40 in good health. The sequencing input was naive CD4+ T cells from blood. The chain is built from TRBV9 and TRBJ2-5, with 8 bases fitting TRBD2. CDR3 loop: CASSVEGLAGETQYF. In DNA form, the CDR3 reads TGTGCCAGCAGCGTAGAAGGGCTAGCGGGAGAGACCCAGTACTTC.